This record covers a single TCR beta chain. Antigen specificity is unknown. TCRdb keeps only in-frame clones here, not all; method: immunoSEQ multiplex PCR. The repertoire holds about 90,000 clones, with 70% to 90% as singletons. This specimen comes from a study of OX40 agonist ivuxolimab in advanced cancers. About the research overall: Patients took ivuxolimab, an agonistic anti-OX40 (CD134) antibody. General study results and limits: Some of the nonresponding patients also showed low levels of normalized T-cell clonal expansion.

CDR1 is MNHEY and CDR2 is SMNVEV in the germline V gene (reference sequence). The V gene lost 2 bases and the J gene lost 3 bases, with 13 bases spanning the gap. This CDR3 has 15 amino acids. The chain combines TRBV27 with TRBJ1-2; weak D call: TRBD1 (5 bases). This receptor was identified in an adult with an advanced solid tumor such as melanoma, head and neck, liver or kidney cancer. The material was CD4+ or CD8+ T cells sorted from blood, obtained in a trial of the OX40 agonist ivuxolimab. The CDR3 DNA is TGTGCCAGCAGTTTAGGTCCTCCGGGGCACTATGGCTACACCTTC. Its translation is CASSLGPPGHYGYTF.